This is a list of T cell receptor beta chains from one sample in a study of cytomegalovirus exposure and HLA in healthy donors. Libraries were prepared by immunoSEQ multiplex PCR; TCRdb keeps only in-frame clonotypes and omits some of them. Here the sample table reports some 130,000 clones. The sequenced sample was PBMCs. The receptors come from a man between 18 and 29 years old in good health and CMV-seronegative. Each CDR3 is given with its conserved first and last residue.

v_call: TRBV4-1; j_call: TRBJ1-1; cdr3_aa: CASSRQGVISEAFF
v_call: TRBV6-1; j_call: TRBJ2-7; cdr3_aa: CASSEDRPYEQYF
v_call: TRBV5-1; j_call: TRBJ1-1; cdr3_aa: CASSPVGGVTEAFF
v_call: TRBV9; j_call: TRBJ2-5; cdr3_aa: CASSALVRGGAETQYF
v_call: TRBV30; j_call: TRBJ1-5; cdr3_aa: CAWGDTQNQPQHF
v_call: TRBV7-3; j_call: TRBJ2-2; cdr3_aa: CASSGNKGAGTGELFF
v_call: TRBV2; j_call: TRBJ2-6; cdr3_aa: CASSGEASGANVLTF
v_call: TRBV5-4; j_call: TRBJ2-7; cdr3_aa: CASSLDRGRFEQYF
v_call: TRBV7-7; j_call: TRBJ2-2; cdr3_aa: CASSPIWDREIGELFF
v_call: TRBV2; j_call: TRBJ2-7; cdr3_aa: CASSQSGTSSYEQYF
v_call: TRBV7-6; j_call: TRBJ2-3; cdr3_aa: CASSRGQGRSGLDTQYF
v_call: TRBV5-1; j_call: TRBJ2-1; cdr3_aa: CASPVFVNEQFF
v_call: TRBV13; j_call: TRBJ1-1; cdr3_aa: CASSLGAGSTEAFF
v_call: TRBV27; j_call: TRBJ1-2; cdr3_aa: CASSLKAARTADNYGYTF
v_call: TRBV10-3; j_call: TRBJ1-5; cdr3_aa: CAIARDNPDQPQHF
v_call: TRBV4-1; j_call: TRBJ1-6; cdr3_aa: CASSYFGQHNSPLHF
v_call: TRBV29-1; j_call: TRBJ2-7; cdr3_aa: CSVASGQGPYYEQYF
v_call: TRBV9; j_call: TRBJ2-1; cdr3_aa: CASSPSLGTAYNEQFF
v_call: TRBV5-1; j_call: TRBJ1-4; cdr3_aa: CASSVQEGSNEKLFF
v_call: TRBV4-1; j_call: TRBJ2-3; cdr3_aa: CASSQTSGSGGGGTDTQYF
v_call: TRBV4-1; j_call: TRBJ2-3; cdr3_aa: CASSQPSGSADTQYF
v_call: TRBV6-6; j_call: TRBJ1-5; cdr3_aa: CASSPSAGGFQPQHF
v_call: TRBV9; j_call: TRBJ2-1; cdr3_aa: CASSGRRGADEQFF
v_call: TRBV6-4; j_call: TRBJ2-3; cdr3_aa: CASSRTSGGTDTQYF
v_call: TRBV6-5; j_call: TRBJ1-2; cdr3_aa: CASSYGTAENYGYTF
v_call: TRBV5-6; j_call: TRBJ2-7; cdr3_aa: CASASQGGSYEQYF
v_call: TRBV6-1; j_call: TRBJ2-1; cdr3_aa: CASSEYLRASYNEQFF
v_call: TRBV5-4; j_call: TRBJ2-5; cdr3_aa: CASSLGQEPAETQYF